Listed here is a single TCR beta chain. What it recognizes is unknown. CDR1 and CDR2 from the germline V gene are MGHRA and YSYEKL. The CDR3 loop spans 14 amino acids. Trimming took 4 bases from V and 4 from J; bases not matched to a gene: 6. The sample is drawn from a study of graft-versus-host responses after intestinal transplantation. On the study more broadly: Recipients across the board were started on anti-thymocyte globulin induction, then kept on tacrolimus and steroids for about 3 years.

TCRdb's table, derived via immunoSEQ multiplex PCR, lists solely in-frame clones and lacks some. The sample consists of 90,000 to 150,000 clones, 90% to 95% of them appearing once. Study results and limitations: GvH clones were identified in recipient marrow, with some first appearing in ileum or blood.

The material sequenced was unstimulated CD4+ T cells sorted from spleen or lymph node cells, taken before intestinal transplant. This chain connects TRBV4-1 to TRBJ1-1; TRBD1 aligns across 7 bases. The TCR sequence derives from a human donor who received an intestinal transplant. As DNA, the CDR3 is TGCGCCAGCAGCCGAATGACAGGGCCCACTGAAGCTTTCTTT. It translates to CASSRMTGPTEAFF.